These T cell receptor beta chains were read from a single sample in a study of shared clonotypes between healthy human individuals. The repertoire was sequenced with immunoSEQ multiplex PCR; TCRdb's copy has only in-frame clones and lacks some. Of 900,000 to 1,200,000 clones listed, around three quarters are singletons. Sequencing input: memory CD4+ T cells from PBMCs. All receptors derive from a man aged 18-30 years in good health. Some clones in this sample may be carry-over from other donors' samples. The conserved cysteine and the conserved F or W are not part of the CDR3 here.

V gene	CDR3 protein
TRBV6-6	ASSRQGEYGYT
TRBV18	ASSPPEAGRIAEAF
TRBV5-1	ASSLQGQGYT
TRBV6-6	ASSTGTGYYEQY
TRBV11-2	ASSLPSGTYNEQF
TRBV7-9	ASSLVGDGRQQY
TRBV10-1	ASSPGLAGVGEQY
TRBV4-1	ASSQEAWVSGANVLT
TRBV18	ASSPSSRGHYEQY
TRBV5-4	ASSPGTSGSKSYNEQF